The entry that follows covers one T cell receptor beta chain sequence. No antigen is known for it. The sample comes from a study of CD8 T cells in ankylosing spondylitis. It was by quantitative 5'-RACE with molecular barcodes that TCR beta libraries were made. TCRdb processed the 5' RACE reads anew with MiXCR; each CDR3 protein has one entry. The repertoire has around 150,000 distinct CDR3 sequences, under 14% of them found once; the top ten carry 25% to 30%. Germline CDR1 and CDR2: LNHDA and SQIVND (reference sequence). The CDR3 is 13 amino acids. Trimming shortened V by 2 bases and J by 3 bases, and 6 bases separated the two germline ends. Study-wide results and limits: Several of the motif variants were reported before in synovial fluid and blood from reactive arthritis. Matched ankylosing spondylitis synovial fluid reportedly showed significant enrichment of disease-linked clones. Characteristic, it appeared, of ankylosing spondylitis blood was a TCR beta motif of roughly eight highly homologous variants.

This clonotype was obtained from a male donor with ankylosing spondylitis or in good health (not recorded which). Sequenced input: blood, either unsorted or a sorted T cell fraction (not recorded which). V is TRBV19 and J is TRBJ2-3; D is undetermined. The CDR3, as DNA: TGTGCCAGTAGTATATCGACGACAGATACGCAGTATTTT. Translating gives CASSISTTDTQYF. Variable domain in full (rest from reference TRBV19 and TRBJ2-3): DGGITQSPKYLFRKEGQNVTLSCEQNLNHDAMYWYRQDPGQGLRLIYYSQIVNDFQKGDIAEGYSVSREKKESFPLTVTSAQKNPTAFYLCASSISTTDTQYFGPGTRLTVL.